The 30 T cell receptor beta chains below all came from one sample that was sequenced in a study of shared clonotypes between healthy human individuals. Data came from immunoSEQ multiplex PCR; TCRdb stores just in-frame clones and leaves some out. The profile shows roughly 2,300,000 clones, around 93% of them singletons. The sample consisted of naive CD4+ T cells from PBMCs. Subset of the sample: CD45RA+ positively selected. The receptors originated from a man between 18 and 35 years old in good health. Some clones in this sample may be carry-over from other donors' samples.

The chain recombines TRBV5-8 with TRBJ1-2; 11 nucleotides align to TRBD1. Germline CDR1 reads SGHTS; CDR2 reads YDEGEE. This CDR3 has 15 residues. V was pared by 4 bases and J by 5 bases, with 7 bases of the junction left unmatched. CDR3 sequence reads: CASSKGQGVEYGYTF. CDR3 sequence (DNA): TGTGCCAGCAGCAAGGGACAGGGGGTAGAATATGGCTACACCTTC.

The rearrangement uses TRBV20-1 and TRBJ2-4; D remains ambiguous. Trimming shortened V by 3 bases and J by 5 bases, and 5 bases separated the two germline ends. Germline-derived CDR1 and CDR2 are DFQATT and SNEGSKA (reference sequence). This CDR3 region has 11 residues. The CDR3 region is CSASAENIQYF. CDR3 DNA sequence: TGCAGTGCTAGCGCTGAAAACATTCAGTACTTC.

The chain is built from TRBV27 and TRBJ2-7; D gene unclear. The V end was cut by 8 bases, the J end by 3 bases, with 14 bases between. Germline V gene lookup returns CDR1 MNHEY and CDR2 SMNVEV (reference sequence). The CDR3 length is 13 residues. The CDR3 region is CASPSTHGYEQYF. CDR3 sequence (DNA): TGTGCCAGCCCCAGCACACATGGCTACGAGCAGTACTTC.

This chain connects TRBV9 to TRBJ2-3, with 10 bases fitting TRBD2. CDR1 is SGDLS, CDR2 YYNGEE, per germline. The CDR3 sequence is 18 residues long. With 3 bases clipped from V and 2 bases from J, the junction kept 12 bases outside the gene matches. The CDR3 is CASSGGGLAGGLTDTQYF. CDR3 sequence (DNA): TGTGCCAGCAGCGGAGGGGGCTTAGCGGGAGGCCTCACAGATACGCAGTATTTT.

The chain is built from TRBV6-6 and TRBJ2-5, with TRBD2 as a possible D gene (5 bases). The J call may be mistaken, given a closer DNA end match to TRBJ2-7. Germline lookup yields CDR1 MNHNY and CDR2 SVGAGI (reference sequence). The CDR3 is 15 amino acids. The CDR3 DNA follows: TGTGCCAGCAGTTCGCCCGAGGGAGTGACGTACGAGCAGTACTTC. Translating gives CASSSPEGVTYEQYF.

The V gene is TRBV30, the J gene TRBJ2-5; D assignment may be TRBD1 or TRBD2 (6 bases each). The CDR3 spans 15 residues. The germline gives CDR1 GTSNPN, CDR2 SVGIG (reference sequence). With 0 bases removed from V and 4 bases from J, the gap between germline ends came to 15 bases. CDR3 DNA sequence: TGTGCCTGGAGTGTATCTTATGGGGGGCGAGAGACCCAGTACTTC. Translated: CAWSVSYGGRETQYF.

The gene calls are TRBV4-1 and TRBJ1-6, with unresolved D. Trimming took off 1 base at V and 6 bases at J, with 10 bases between the two ends. Germline V gives CDR1 MGHRA, CDR2 YSYEKL. CDR3 length: 15 residues. The CDR3, as DNA: TGCGCCAGCAGCCAAGTGGGTTATACTAATTCACCCCTCCACTTT. This translates into CASSQVGYTNSPLHF.

This chain links TRBV2 with TRBJ2-1, with 13 bases lining up with TRBD2. CDR3 length: 15 amino acids. V gave up 3 bases and J gave up 9 bases; unmatched junction bases: 5. Germline values: CDR1 SNHLY, CDR2 FYNNEI. The CDR3 coding sequence is TGTGCCAGCAGTGAGAGACTAGCGGGAGGTACTGAGCAGTTCTTC. Amino acids: CASSERLAGGTEQFF.

This clone was observed a single time. The chain links TRBV19 to TRBJ2-5; D is possibly TRBD1 (6 bases). Germline CDR1 reads LNHDA; CDR2 reads SQIVND (reference sequence). The CDR3 sequence is 14 residues long. Trimming left V 6 bases short and J 2 bases short, with 13 bases between. CDR3 protein: CASSGDIRQETQYF. CDR3 nucleotides: TGTGCCAGTAGCGGGGACATCAGACAAGAGACCCAGTACTTC. The entire variable domain, with the rest obtained from reference TRBV19 and TRBJ2-5, is as follows: DGGITQSPKYLFRKEGQNVTLSCEQNLNHDAMYWYRQDPGQGLRLIYYSQIVNDFQKGDIAEGYSVSREKKESFPLTVTSAQKNPTAFYLCASSGDIRQETQYFGPGTRLLVL.

This rearrangement joins TRBV19 to TRBJ1-2, with 8 bases aligning to TRBD1. The CDR3 spans 13 residues. J gave up 8 bases and V 5 bases, and 7 bases lay outside the gene matches. Germline CDR1 LNHDA, CDR2 SQIVND (reference sequence). The CDR3 loop is CASSGRQGNGYTF. The CDR3 DNA sequence: TGTGCCAGTAGTGGAAGACAGGGGAACGGCTACACCTTC.

The chain has TRBV5-4 and TRBJ2-1, with unresolved D. Germline-derived CDR1 and CDR2 are SGHNT and YYREEE (reference sequence). This CDR3 spans 16 amino acids. V was pared by 4 bases and J by 3 bases, with 17 bases between. The CDR3 nucleotides read TGTGCCAGCAGCCCAGACCCCCAGCTTCTCTACAATGAGCAGTTCTTC. Translated: CASSPDPQLLYNEQFF.

The rearrangement uses TRBV20-1 and TRBJ1-3; no firm D call. Germline assignment: CDR1 DFQATT and CDR2 SNEGSKA (reference sequence). The V end was cut by 4 bases, the J end by 7 bases, with 8 bases between. CDR3 length: 11 residues. The CDR3 nucleotides are TGCAGTGCTACCCTGAGGAACACCATATATTTT. Protein: CSATLRNTIYF.

The chain recombines TRBV6-5 with TRBJ2-6; the D gene is possibly TRBD2 (5 bases). CDR1 and CDR2 from the germline V gene are MNHEY and SVGAGI. V was pared by 5 bases and J by 2 bases, with 10 bases between. This CDR3 is built from 15 residues. Written as DNA, the CDR3 is TGTGCCAGCAGTCTGGAGGATCCTGGGGCCAACGTCCTGACTTTC. This codes for CASSLEDPGANVLTF.

The chain carries TRBV7-9 and TRBJ2-6; no clear D. V was pared by 5 bases and J by 2 bases, with 13 bases between. The germline V gene has CDR1 SEHNR and CDR2 FQNEAQ (reference sequence). This CDR3 region has 16 residues. For the CDR3, the DNA is TGTGCCAGCAGCCCCGAAGGAGTTCCTGGGGCCAACGTCCTGACTTTC. Its translation is CASSPEGVPGANVLTF.

For the CDR3, the DNA is TGCGCCAGCAGCTTGATCGGGGGAGAGCAGCCCCAGCATTTT. Encoded protein: CASSLIGGEQPQHF. The genes are TRBV5-1 and TRBJ1-5; tentative D call: TRBD1 (5 bases). The CDR3 totals 14 residues. CDR1 is SGHRS and CDR2 is YFSETQ in the germline V gene. V lost 1 base and J lost 7, with 12 bases in between. The full variable domain, rest sourced from reference TRBV5-1 and TRBJ1-5, is KAGVTQTPRYLIKTRGQQVTLSCSPISGHRSVSWYQQTPGQGLQFLFEYFSETQRNKGNFPGRFSGRQFSNSRSEMNVSTLELGDSALYLCASSLIGGEQPQHFGDGTRLSIL.

The chain links TRBV4-2 to TRBJ2-4, with TRBD2 matching over 13 bases. The CDR3 has 18 amino acids. Trimming cost V 0 bases and J 9 bases; bases outside gene matches: 11. CDR1 is LGHNA, CDR2 YNFKEQ, per germline. The CDR3 nucleotides are TGTGCCAGCAGCCAAGATCGGACTAGCGGGAGTCGCGGGGGCATTCAGTACTTC. Protein: CASSQDRTSGSRGGIQYF.

The chain combines TRBV4-1 with TRBJ2-5, with D perhaps TRBD2 (6 bases). Germline CDR1 and CDR2: MGHRA and YSYEKL. This CDR3 spans 15 amino acids. The ends were cut back, 1 base at V and 5 bases at J, with 14 bases in the middle. DNA of the CDR3: TGCGCCAGCAGCCAAGCCCTACAGGAGGGGGAGACCCAGTACTTC. It encodes CASSQALQEGETQYF.

V and J are TRBV7-3 and TRBJ1-1, with D hard to call. The germline V gene has CDR1 SGHTA and CDR2 FQGTGA. With 10 bases removed from V and 2 bases from J, the gap between germline ends came to 11 bases. The CDR3 contains 12 residues. The CDR3 loop reads CATGRGNTEAFF. CDR3 in DNA: TGTGCCACCGGACGGGGAAACACTGAAGCTTTCTTT.

The CDR3 sequence: CASSPPRGGVNTEAFF. CDR3 in DNA: TGTGCCAGCTCACCACCTCGCGGGGGGGTGAACACTGAAGCTTTCTTT. The genes are TRBV18 and TRBJ1-1; tentatively, D is TRBD1 (5 bases). The CDR3 contains 16 residues. V lost 0 bases, J lost 0 bases, and 11 bases lay in between. CDR1 KGHSH and CDR2 LQKENI come from the germline V gene.

This clone has only one observation. The rearrangement uses TRBV11-3 and TRBJ2-4; D is possibly TRBD1 or TRBD2 (7 bases each). The germline V and J ends were trimmed by 5 bases and 8 bases, with 16 bases remaining between them. Germline-derived CDR1 and CDR2 are SGHNT and YENEEA. The CDR3 contains 14 residues. CDR3 sequence reads: CASSPGGTVDIQYF. The CDR3 DNA reads as TGTGCCAGCAGCCCCGGGGGGACAGTTGACATTCAGTACTTC.

V is TRBV30 and J is TRBJ1-2, with TRBD1 as a possible D gene (6 bases). Trimming removed 3 bases from V and 1 base from J, with 15 bases in between. Per the germline V gene, CDR1 is GTSNPN and CDR2 is SVGIG (reference sequence). The CDR3 consists of 15 residues. The CDR3 sequence is CAWRRPDSINYGYTF. The CDR3 nucleotides read TGTGCCTGGAGGCGACCGGACAGCATTAACTATGGCTACACCTTC.

The rearrangement links TRBV7-3 to TRBJ2-7, with D uncertain. Per the germline V gene, CDR1 is SGHTA and CDR2 is FQGTGA. Trimming stripped 3 bases from V and 2 bases from J, with 11 bases between. The CDR3 spans 14 residues. This CDR3 reads CASSLGNGAYEQYF. The DNA of the CDR3 is TGTGCCAGCAGCTTGGGCAATGGAGCCTACGAGCAGTACTTC.

The rearrangement links TRBV28 to TRBJ2-7, with TRBD1 identical over 7 bases. This CDR3 spans 13 amino acids. The germline gives CDR1 MDHEN, CDR2 SYDVKM. After removal of 4 bases from V and 5 bases from J, the junction contained 5 bases not matched to a gene. CDR3 loop: CASSSDRVHEQYF. The DNA for the CDR3 is TGTGCCAGCAGTTCTGACAGGGTCCACGAGCAGTACTTC.

The chain couples TRBV19 to TRBJ2-2, with a tentative D call TRBD2 (5 bases). V lost 6 bases and J lost 2, with 10 bases in between. CDR3 length: 14 amino acids. Germline V CDR1 and CDR2: LNHDA, SQIVND (reference sequence). The CDR3 here is CASRWRSNTGELFF. DNA for the CDR3: TGTGCCAGTAGATGGAGGAGCAACACCGGGGAGCTGTTTTTT.

The chain carries TRBV5-4 and TRBJ2-7, with 9 bases identical to TRBD2. This CDR3 comprises 16 residues. CDR1 and CDR2 from the germline V gene are SGHNT and YYREEE (reference sequence). Trimming took 1 base from V and 5 from J; bases not matched to a gene: 10. The chain's CDR3 is CASSLSPSGRLDEQYF. CDR3 in DNA: TGTGCCAGCAGCTTGAGCCCCAGCGGGAGGTTGGACGAGCAGTACTTC.

The chain uses TRBV7-2 and TRBJ2-7; D is perhaps TRBD1 or TRBD2 (5 bases each). V was trimmed by 3 bases and J by 2 bases, leaving 17 bases between them. The CDR3 has 16 amino acids. CDR1 and CDR2 (germline): SGHTA, FQGNSA. The CDR3 coding sequence is TGTGCCAGCAGCTTTGGGGCCGGGACCGCAACCTACGAGCAGTACTTC. Translated: CASSFGAGTATYEQYF.

The chain links TRBV5-1 to TRBJ2-1; TRBD2 matches at 11 bases. CDR1 is SGHRS and CDR2 is YFSETQ in the germline V gene. CDR3 size: 17 residues. V gave up 0 bases and J gave up 8 bases; unmatched junction bases: 10. The CDR3 coding sequence is TGCGCCAGCAGCTTGGGTGTGTTAGCGGGAGGGCCGGATGAGCAGTTCTTC. Amino acids: CASSLGVLAGGPDEQFF.

The rearrangement joins TRBV6-1 to TRBJ1-5; a possible D gene is TRBD1 (6 bases). Germline loops: CDR1 MNHNS, CDR2 SASEGT. The CDR3 has 17 residues. Trimming took 3 bases from V and 3 from J, leaving 18 bases between them. As DNA, the CDR3 is TGTGCCAGCAGTGACCGGACAGATCAGATCTACAATCAGCCCCAGCATTTT. Residues: CASSDRTDQIYNQPQHF.

The chain employs TRBV6-1 and TRBJ2-5; 7 nucleotides agree with TRBD2. The germline V gene encodes CDR1 MNHNS and CDR2 SASEGT. CDR3 length: 14 residues. With 2 bases clipped from V and 6 bases from J, the junction kept 6 bases outside the gene matches. The CDR3 DNA reads as TGTGCCAGCAGTGAACGCGGGAGCACCCAGACCCAGTACTTC. This codes for CASSERGSTQTQYF.

The rearrangement uses TRBV19 and TRBJ2-5; 12 nucleotides agree with TRBD2. This CDR3 spans 16 amino acids. Germline CDR1 LNHDA, CDR2 SQIVND (reference sequence). V shed 6 bases and J 5 bases; nucleotides not matched to a gene: 10. CDR3: CASSRSGLAGFETQYF. CDR3 nucleotide sequence: TGTGCCAGTAGCCGATCCGGACTAGCGGGATTTGAGACCCAGTACTTC.